Listed below are T cell receptor beta chains from one sample, sequenced in a study of T cell repertoires in cytomegalovirus infection. MiXCR was run by TCRdb on the reads, yielding one entry per CDR3 protein. The data show approximately 180,000 distinct CDR3 sequences, around 20% seen once. The sequenced sample consisted of PBMCs. The receptors shown here come from a human donor in good health (CMV status not recorded). Some clones in this sample may be carry-over from other donors' samples. Each CDR3 is given with its conserved first and last residue. The order of the fields is V gene, clone size, D gene, J gene, CDR3 DNA, CDR3 protein. D genes are given only for firm matches. The listing skips clone size in some rows; elsewhere it reads once, few, many or a size class.

V: TRBV20-1; size: few; D: TRBD2; J: TRBJ2-3; DNA: TGCAGTGCTAGAGACAGAGCGGGGACTAGCACAGATACGCAGTATTTT; CDR3: CSARDRAGTSTDTQYF
V: TRBV27; size: few; D: TRBD2; J: TRBJ2-3; DNA: TGTGCCAGCACGACTAGCGGGTGGAGAGATACGCAGTATTTT; CDR3: CASTTSGWRDTQYF
V: TRBV12-3/TRBV12-4; size: many; D: TRBD2; J: TRBJ2-1; DNA: TGTGCCAGCAGGAAAACCGGAAGGGGACTAGCGGGGGAACAGTTCTTC; CDR3: CASRKTGRGLAGEQFF
V: TRBV20-1; size: -; D: TRBD1; J: TRBJ2-3; DNA: TGCAGTGCTCAAAAATTCACAGGGGACCGCACAGATACGCAGTATTTT; CDR3: CSAQKFTGDRTDTQYF
V: TRBV10-3; size: -; D: -; J: TRBJ2-5; DNA: TGTGCCATCAGTGAGTCGATGGAGACCCAGTACTTC; CDR3: CAISESMETQYF
V: TRBV20-1; size: -; D: TRBD1; J: TRBJ2-2; DNA: TGCAGTGCTATTAAACAGGGGAAAACCGGGGAGCTGTTTTTT; CDR3: CSAIKQGKTGELFF
V: TRBV7-2; size: few; D: -; J: TRBJ2-3; DNA: TGTGCCAGCAGCTTAGCTATTACAGATACGCAGTATTTT; CDR3: CASSLAITDTQYF
V: TRBV11-2; size: few; D: -; J: TRBJ2-7; DNA: TGTGCCAGCAGCTTCACCCAGGGATTGGCCGAGCAGTACTTC; CDR3: CASSFTQGLAEQYF
V: TRBV28; size: -; D: TRBD1; J: TRBJ2-2; DNA: TGTGCCAGCAGTTGGGGACAGAACGGGGAGCTGTTTTTT; CDR3: CASSWGQNGELFF
V: TRBV28; size: -; D: -; J: TRBJ1-1; DNA: TGTGCCAGCAGCTTCCCGGCAGGAGGGAAAGCTTTCTTT; CDR3: CASSFPAGGKAFF
V: TRBV5-1; size: few; D: -; J: TRBJ1-4; DNA: TGCGCCAGCGCCCGGGGTTCTAATGAAAAACTGTTTTTT; CDR3: CASARGSNEKLFF
V: TRBV12-3/TRBV12-4; size: -; D: TRBD2; J: TRBJ2-1; DNA: TGTGCCAGCAGTTTGCGTGGCGGGAGCCATGAGCAGTTCTTC; CDR3: CASSLRGGSHEQFF
V: TRBV28; size: few; D: TRBD1; J: TRBJ2-7; DNA: TGTGCCAGCAACGCGCCGGGACAGGGCTACGAGCAGTACTTC; CDR3: CASNAPGQGYEQYF
V: TRBV11-2; size: many; D: TRBD2; J: TRBJ2-2; DNA: TGTGCCAGCAGCAAACTCCTGGGACTAAGGACCGGGGAGCTGTTTTTT; CDR3: CASSKLLGLRTGELFF
V: TRBV9; size: -; D: -; J: TRBJ2-7; DNA: TGTGCCAGCAGCGTAGCTAGTCAGCCCTACGAGCAGTACTTC; CDR3: CASSVASQPYEQYF
V: TRBV7-2; size: medium-sized; D: -; J: TRBJ1-1; DNA: TGTGCCAGCAGCTTAGTGTGGGGGGCCACCACTGAAGCTTTCTTT; CDR3: CASSLVWGATTEAFF
V: TRBV28; size: many; D: TRBD1; J: TRBJ1-2; DNA: TGTGCCAGCAGTCCTAGCGGGACAGGGGCAGACTATGGCTACACCTTC; CDR3: CASSPSGTGADYGYTF
V: TRBV7-8; size: -; D: TRBD2; J: TRBJ2-1; DNA: TGTGCCAGCAGCTCCACCGGGCCTAGCGGGGGACCCTACAATGAGCAGTTCTTC; CDR3: CASSSTGPSGGPYNEQFF
V: TRBV2; size: -; D: TRBD1; J: TRBJ2-3; DNA: TGTGCCAGCAGGGACAGGAGCACAGATACGCAGTATTTT; CDR3: CASRDRSTDTQYF
V: TRBV12-3/TRBV12-4; size: many; D: -; J: TRBJ2-3; DNA: TGTGCCAGCGGATTAACAGATACGCAGTATTTT; CDR3: CASGLTDTQYF
V: TRBV4-2; size: few; D: -; J: TRBJ1-1; DNA: TGTGCCAGCAGCCTGACGAGGGGGACGGACACTGAAGCTTTCTTT; CDR3: CASSLTRGTDTEAFF
V: TRBV20-1; size: -; D: -; J: TRBJ2-3; DNA: TGCAGTGCTCCGCCCCCCACCGGGGGACCAACGCAGTATTTT; CDR3: CSAPPPTGGPTQYF
V: TRBV6-1; size: -; D: TRBD2; J: TRBJ2-1; DNA: TGTGCCAGCAGTGAAGAGCGGGGGGGCCGGGGGAATGAGCAGTTCTTC; CDR3: CASSEERGGRGNEQFF
V: TRBV6-2/TRBV6-3; size: few; D: -; J: TRBJ1-5; DNA: TGTGCCAGCAATGCAGGGTACCATCAGCCCCAGCATTTT; CDR3: CASNAGYHQPQHF
V: TRBV7-9; size: few; D: -; J: TRBJ2-1; DNA: TGTGCCAGCAGCTCCTTGATGAATGAGCAGTTCTTC; CDR3: CASSSLMNEQFF
V: TRBV7-2; size: many; D: -; J: TRBJ2-6; DNA: TGTGCCAGCAGTTCTAACCCCTCTGGGGCCAACGTCCTGACTTTC; CDR3: CASSSNPSGANVLTF
V: TRBV10-3; size: many; D: -; J: TRBJ2-7; DNA: TGTGCCATCAGTGTTGATACTTCGGCGGGCGAGCAGTACTTC; CDR3: CAISVDTSAGEQYF
V: TRBV7-3; size: few; D: -; J: TRBJ2-3; DNA: TGTGCCAGCAGCTTACTCCGGAAGGGGCGAGTTTTGGATACGCAGTATTTT; CDR3: CASSLLRKGRVLDTQYF
V: TRBV20-1; size: many; D: -; J: TRBJ2-1; DNA: TGCAGTGCCACAAAGAGAGTCGGGGAGCAGTTCTTC; CDR3: CSATKRVGEQFF
V: TRBV7-2; size: many; D: TRBD1; J: TRBJ1-6; DNA: TGTGCCAGCAGAGGACAGGGTGGTATATATAATTCACCCCTCCACTTT; CDR3: CASRGQGGIYNSPLHF